This T cell receptor (beta chain) was observed in a study of blood T cells in healthy people across ages. Regarding this clonotype: Antigen unknown.

Study-level findings and limits: Per million T cells, TCR beta diversity dropped about linearly as age rose. Compared with aged donors, long-lived donors showed fewer expanded clones, suggesting selection.

Sample-barcoded 5' priming and a J-beta primer mix drove a second PCR of roughly 7 to 11 cycles. From the 5' RACE reads, TCRdb called clonotypes with MiXCR, one entry per CDR3 protein. Of about 800,000 distinct CDR3 sequences in the sample, about 25% were seen once. This sample also appeared in a second study, on T cells of mothers and their children. That source adds: Detection of persistent microchimeric T cell clones did not occur.

The specimen was blood. The TCR was taken from a boy aged 5 to 17 in good health.

Here the CDR3 DNA reads TGTGCCAGCAGCCATCCCGGGGCGGGAGGGGTCAGCAATGAGCAGTTCTTC. Protein product: CASSHPGAGGVSNEQFF. V is TRBV7-9 and J is TRBJ2-1, with TRBD2 matching over 9 bases. V lost 5 bases, J lost 6 bases, and 14 bases stayed unmatched. The CDR3 contains 17 residues. CDR1 SEHNR and CDR2 FQNEAQ come from the germline V gene (reference sequence).